This T cell receptor beta chain was recovered during a study of cytomegalovirus exposure and HLA in healthy donors. About the research overall: Earlier, almost 120 million unique TCR beta sequences were recovered from approximately 180 million T cells by an analysis.

Amplification used 60 Vbeta primers and 13 Jbeta primers. Clones were read by immunoSEQ multiplex PCR, and TCRdb kept only the in-frame ones, dropping some. The sample shows around 150,000 clones, about 81% of them seen only once. About this clone: Its antigen is still unknown.

Study results and caveats: When analyzed later, the rates of TCR association showed variation by HLA locus, with DRB1 the most and HLA-C the fewest. As immune exposure information, only CMV serostatus was available. Among TCR beta chains, those listed as cytomegalovirus-associated numbered approximately 150.

Sequencing was done on a sample of PBMCs. The source of this sequence is a woman in her forties or fifties in good health and CMV-seropositive.

Written as DNA, the CDR3 is TGTGCCAGCCGTCTAATGAACACTGAAGCTTTCTTT. Protein: CASRLMNTEAFF. This chain connects TRBV2 to TRBJ1-1; D is unclear. CDR1 is SNHLY, CDR2 FYNNEI, per germline. Trimming pared 8 bases from V and 0 bases from J, leaving 7 bases between. The CDR3 sequence is 12 residues long.